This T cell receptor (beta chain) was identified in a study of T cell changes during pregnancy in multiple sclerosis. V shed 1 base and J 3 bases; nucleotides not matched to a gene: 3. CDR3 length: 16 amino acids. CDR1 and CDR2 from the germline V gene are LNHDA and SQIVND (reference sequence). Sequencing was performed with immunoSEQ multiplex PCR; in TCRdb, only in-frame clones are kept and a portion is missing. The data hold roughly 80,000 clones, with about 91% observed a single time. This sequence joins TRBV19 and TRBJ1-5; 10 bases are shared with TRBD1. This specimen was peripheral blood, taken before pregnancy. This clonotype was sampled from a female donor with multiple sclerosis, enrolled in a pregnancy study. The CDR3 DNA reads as TGTGCCAGTAGTATAGGGGGGACAGGGGTCAATCAGCCCCAGCATTTT. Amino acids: CASSIGGTGVNQPQHF.